This T cell receptor (beta chain) was captured by sequencing in a study of T cell repertoires in cytomegalovirus infection. About the study: Both a matching HLA type and CMV infection were indicated by public TCR beta signatures. Study outcomes and limitations: People with CMV and the relevant HLA were identified by cumulative public TCR beta family frequency. HLA-C-restricted, CMV-specific TCR beta clonotypes were dominant ex vivo.

Trimming removed 5 bases at V and 0 bases at J, with 11 bases between. The CDR3 totals 14 residues. TCRdb ran MiXCR on the reads and lists one entry per CDR3 protein. The sample includes around 450,000 distinct CDR3 sequences, about 10% of them seen just once. This clonotype was counted only a few times. Its cognate antigen is unknown. Sequenced input: PBMCs. This sequence was found in a human donor in good health (CMV status not recorded). Some clones in this sample may be carry-over from other donors' samples. The V and J genes are TRBV12-3 or TRBV12-4 and TRBJ2-7; perhaps TRBD1 as D (5 bases). The CDR3: CASSPLGLSYEQYF. DNA for the CDR3: TGTGCCAGCAGTCCCTTGGGGCTCTCCTACGAGCAGTACTTC.